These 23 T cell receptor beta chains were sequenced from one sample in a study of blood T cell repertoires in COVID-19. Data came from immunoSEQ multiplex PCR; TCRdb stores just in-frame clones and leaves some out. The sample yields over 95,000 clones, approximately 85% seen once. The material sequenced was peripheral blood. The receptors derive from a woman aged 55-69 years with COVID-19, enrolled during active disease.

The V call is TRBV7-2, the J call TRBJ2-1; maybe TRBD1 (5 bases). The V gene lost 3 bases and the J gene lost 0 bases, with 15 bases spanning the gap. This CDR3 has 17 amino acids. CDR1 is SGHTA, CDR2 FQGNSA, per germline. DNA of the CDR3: TGTGCCAGCAGCTTTCATTCCAGGGCGAGCTCCTACAATGAGCAGTTCTTC. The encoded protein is CASSFHSRASSYNEQFF.

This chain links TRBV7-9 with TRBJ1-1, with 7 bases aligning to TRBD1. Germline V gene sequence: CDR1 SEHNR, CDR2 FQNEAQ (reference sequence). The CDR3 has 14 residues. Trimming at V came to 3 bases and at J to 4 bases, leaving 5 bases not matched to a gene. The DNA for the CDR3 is TGTGCCAGCAGCTTTCAGGGGGTAAGCACTGAAGCTTTCTTT. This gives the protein CASSFQGVSTEAFF.

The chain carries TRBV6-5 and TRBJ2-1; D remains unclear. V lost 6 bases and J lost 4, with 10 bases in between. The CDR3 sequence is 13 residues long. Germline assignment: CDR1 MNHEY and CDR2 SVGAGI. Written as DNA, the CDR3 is TGTGCCAGCAGCCTTACAAAATACAATGAGCAGTTCTTC. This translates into CASSLTKYNEQFF.

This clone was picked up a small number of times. Here the CDR3 DNA reads TGTGCCAGCAGTACCGACAGGTACTATGGCTACACCTTC. It codes for CASSTDRYYGYTF. The rearrangement joins TRBV6-2 or TRBV6-3 to TRBJ1-2; perhaps TRBD1 as D (6 bases). The CDR3 spans 13 residues. Germline CDR1 MNHEY, CDR2 SVGEGT. Trimming shortened V by 5 bases and J by 3 bases, and 10 bases separated the two germline ends.

Written as DNA, the CDR3 is TGTGCCAGCAGTCTACCGGGACAGGGAATCGGGGCCCTAAATCAGCCCCAGCATTTT. This gives the protein CASSLPGQGIGALNQPQHF. The genes are TRBV2 and TRBJ1-5, with 9 bases that match TRBD1. Per germline, CDR1 SNHLY and CDR2 FYNNEI. The CDR3 has 19 amino acids. The trim removed 5 bases at V and 4 bases at J, leaving 18 bases unmatched.

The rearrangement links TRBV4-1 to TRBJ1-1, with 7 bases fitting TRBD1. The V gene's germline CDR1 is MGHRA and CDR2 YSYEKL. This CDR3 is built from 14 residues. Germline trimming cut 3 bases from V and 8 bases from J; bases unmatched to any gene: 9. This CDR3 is CASSHQGDRQEAFF. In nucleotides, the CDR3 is TGCGCCAGCAGCCACCAGGGGGACAGACAAGAAGCTTTCTTT.

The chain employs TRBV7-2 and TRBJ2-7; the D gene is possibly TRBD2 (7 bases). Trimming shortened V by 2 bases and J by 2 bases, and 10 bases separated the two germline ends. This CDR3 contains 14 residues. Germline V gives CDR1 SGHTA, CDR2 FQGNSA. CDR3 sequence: CASSLWGGPYEQYF. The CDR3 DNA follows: TGTGCCAGCAGCTTATGGGGGGGGCCCTACGAGCAGTACTTC.

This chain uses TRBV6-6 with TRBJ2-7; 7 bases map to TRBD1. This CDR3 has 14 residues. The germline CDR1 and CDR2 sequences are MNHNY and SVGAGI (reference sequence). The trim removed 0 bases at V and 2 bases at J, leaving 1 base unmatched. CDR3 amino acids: CASSYSGQPYEQYF. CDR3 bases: TGTGCCAGCAGTTACTCGGGACAGCCCTACGAGCAGTACTTC.

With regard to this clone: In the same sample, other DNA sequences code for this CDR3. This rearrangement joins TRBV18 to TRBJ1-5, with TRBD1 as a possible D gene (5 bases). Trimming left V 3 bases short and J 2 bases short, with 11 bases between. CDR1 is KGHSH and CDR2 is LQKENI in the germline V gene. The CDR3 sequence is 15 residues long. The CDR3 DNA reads TGTGCCAGCTCACCCCCCGGAGGGGGCAATCAGCCCCAGCATTTT. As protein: CASSPPGGGNQPQHF.

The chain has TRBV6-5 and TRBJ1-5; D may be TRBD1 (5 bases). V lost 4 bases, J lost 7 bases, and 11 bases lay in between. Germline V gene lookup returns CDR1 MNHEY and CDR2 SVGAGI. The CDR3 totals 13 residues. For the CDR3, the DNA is TGTGCCAGCAGTTCGGGACTACGACAGCCCCAGCATTTT. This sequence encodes CASSSGLRQPQHF.

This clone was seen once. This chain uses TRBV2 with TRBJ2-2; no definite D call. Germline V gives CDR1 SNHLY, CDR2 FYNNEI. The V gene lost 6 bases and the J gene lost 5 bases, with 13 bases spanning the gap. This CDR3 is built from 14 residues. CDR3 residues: CASSPSSFTGELFF. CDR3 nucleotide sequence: TGTGCCAGCAGCCCTTCCTCTTTTACCGGGGAGCTGTTTTTT.

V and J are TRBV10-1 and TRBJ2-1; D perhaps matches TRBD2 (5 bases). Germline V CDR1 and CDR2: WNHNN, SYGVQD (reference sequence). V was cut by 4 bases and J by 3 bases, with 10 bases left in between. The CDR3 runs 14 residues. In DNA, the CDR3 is TGCGCCAGCAGTGTGGGGAGATTCTACAATGAGCAGTTCTTC. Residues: CASSVGRFYNEQFF.

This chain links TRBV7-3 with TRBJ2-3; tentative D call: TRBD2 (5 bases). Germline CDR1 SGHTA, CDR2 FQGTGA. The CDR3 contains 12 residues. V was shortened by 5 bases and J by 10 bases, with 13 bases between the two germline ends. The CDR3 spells CASSPQGGAQYF. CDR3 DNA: TGTGCCAGCAGCCCCCAAGGAGGTGCGCAGTATTTT. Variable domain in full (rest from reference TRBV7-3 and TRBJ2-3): GAGVSQTPSNKVTEKGKYVELRCDPISGHTALYWYRQSLGQGPEFLIYFQGTGAADDSGLPNDRFFAVRPEGSVSTLKIQRTERGDSAVYLCASSPQGGAQYFGPGTRLTVL.

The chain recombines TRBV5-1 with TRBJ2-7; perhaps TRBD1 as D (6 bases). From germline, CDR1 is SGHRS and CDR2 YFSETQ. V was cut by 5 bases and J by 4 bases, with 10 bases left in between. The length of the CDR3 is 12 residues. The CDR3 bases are TGCGCCAGCAGTCCCGGACAGTACGAGCAGTACTTC. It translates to CASSPGQYEQYF. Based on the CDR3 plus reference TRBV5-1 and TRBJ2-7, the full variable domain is KAGVTQTPRYLIKTRGQQVTLSCSPISGHRSVSWYQQTPGQGLQFLFEYFSETQRNKGNFPGRFSGRQFSNSRSEMNVSTLELGDSALYLCASSPGQYEQYFGPGTRLTVT.

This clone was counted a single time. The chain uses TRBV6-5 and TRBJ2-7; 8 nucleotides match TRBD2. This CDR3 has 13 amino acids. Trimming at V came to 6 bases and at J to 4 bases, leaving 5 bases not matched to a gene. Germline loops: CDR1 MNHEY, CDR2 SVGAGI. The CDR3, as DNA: TGTGCCAGCAGGTCGGGGGGGATGTACGAGCAGTACTTC. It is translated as CASRSGGMYEQYF.

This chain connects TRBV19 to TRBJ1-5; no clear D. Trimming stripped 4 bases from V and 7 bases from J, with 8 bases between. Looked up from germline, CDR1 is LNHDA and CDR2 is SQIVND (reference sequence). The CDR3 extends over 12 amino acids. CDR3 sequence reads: CASSNPQQPQHF. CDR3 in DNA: TGTGCCAGTAGTAATCCCCAACAGCCCCAGCATTTT.

The CDR3 DNA reads as TGTGCCAGCAGCCAGGTTACAGGGGGGAGGGCTAATGAAAAACTGTTTTTT. Encoded protein: CASSQVTGGRANEKLFF. The rearrangement uses TRBV3-1 (or the pseudogene TRBV3-2) and TRBJ1-4; 8 positions agree with TRBD1. Germline CDR1 LGHDT, CDR2 YNNKEL (reference sequence). This CDR3 has 17 amino acids. V lost 3 bases to trimming and J lost 3 bases; unmatched junction nucleotides: 9.

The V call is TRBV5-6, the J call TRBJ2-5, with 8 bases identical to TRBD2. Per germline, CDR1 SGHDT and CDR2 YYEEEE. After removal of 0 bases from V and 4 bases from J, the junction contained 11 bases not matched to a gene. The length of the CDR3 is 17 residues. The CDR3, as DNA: TGTGCCAGCAGCTTGGGACTAGCGTTTGTAGGGCGAGAGACCCAGTACTTC. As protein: CASSLGLAFVGRETQYF.

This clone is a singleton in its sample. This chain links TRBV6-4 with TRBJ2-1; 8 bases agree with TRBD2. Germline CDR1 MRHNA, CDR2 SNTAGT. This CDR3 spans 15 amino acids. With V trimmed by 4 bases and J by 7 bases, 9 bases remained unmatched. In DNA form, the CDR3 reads TGTGCCAGCAGTGTTGGGGCTAGCGGGCGTAATGAGCAGTTCTTC. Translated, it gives CASSVGASGRNEQFF.

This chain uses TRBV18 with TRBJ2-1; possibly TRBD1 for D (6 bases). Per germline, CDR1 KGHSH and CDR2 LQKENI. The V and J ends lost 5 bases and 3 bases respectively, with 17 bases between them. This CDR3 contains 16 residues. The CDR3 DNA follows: TGTGCCAGCTCATTCAGGGGAAGCGCGAGCTACAATGAGCAGTTCTTC. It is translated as CASSFRGSASYNEQFF.

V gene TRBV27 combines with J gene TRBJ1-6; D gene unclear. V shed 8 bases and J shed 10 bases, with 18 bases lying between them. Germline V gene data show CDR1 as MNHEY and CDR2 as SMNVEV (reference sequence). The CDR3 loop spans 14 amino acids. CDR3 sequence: CASCVNWERSPLHF. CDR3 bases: TGTGCCAGCTGTGTCAACTGGGAGAGGTCACCCCTCCACTTT.

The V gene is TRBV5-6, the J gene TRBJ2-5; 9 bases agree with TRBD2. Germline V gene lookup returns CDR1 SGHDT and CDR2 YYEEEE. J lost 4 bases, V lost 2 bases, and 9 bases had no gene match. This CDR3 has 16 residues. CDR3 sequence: CASSFVGGGAIETQYF. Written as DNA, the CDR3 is TGTGCCAGCAGCTTTGTAGGCGGGGGGGCTATAGAGACCCAGTACTTC.

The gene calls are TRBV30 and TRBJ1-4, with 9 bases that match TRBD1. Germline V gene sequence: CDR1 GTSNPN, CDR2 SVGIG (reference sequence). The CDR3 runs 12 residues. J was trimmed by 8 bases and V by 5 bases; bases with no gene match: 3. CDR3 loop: CAWGTGREKLFF. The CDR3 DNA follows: TGTGCCTGGGGGACAGGGAGAGAAAAACTGTTTTTT.